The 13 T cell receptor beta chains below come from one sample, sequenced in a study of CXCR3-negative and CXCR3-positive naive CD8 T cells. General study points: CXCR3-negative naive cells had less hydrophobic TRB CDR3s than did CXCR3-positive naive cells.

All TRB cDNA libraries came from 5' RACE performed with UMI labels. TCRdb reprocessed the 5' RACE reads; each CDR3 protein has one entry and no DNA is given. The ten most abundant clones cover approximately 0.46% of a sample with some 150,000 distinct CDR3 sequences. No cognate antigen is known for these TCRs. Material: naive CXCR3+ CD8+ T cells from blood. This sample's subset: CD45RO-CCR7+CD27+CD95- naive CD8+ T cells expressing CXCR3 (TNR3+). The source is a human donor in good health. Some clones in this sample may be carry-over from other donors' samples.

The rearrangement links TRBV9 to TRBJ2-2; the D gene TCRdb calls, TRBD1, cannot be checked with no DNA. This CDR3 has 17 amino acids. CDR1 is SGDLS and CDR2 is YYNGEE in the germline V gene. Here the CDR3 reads CASSVDLSGIGSGELFF.

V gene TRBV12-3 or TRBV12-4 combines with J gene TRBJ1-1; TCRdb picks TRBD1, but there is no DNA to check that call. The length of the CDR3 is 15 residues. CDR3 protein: CASSSQGDWDTEAFF.

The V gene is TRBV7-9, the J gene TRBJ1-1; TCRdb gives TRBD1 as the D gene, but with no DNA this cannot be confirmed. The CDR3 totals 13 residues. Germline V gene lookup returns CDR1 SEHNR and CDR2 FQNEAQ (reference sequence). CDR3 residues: CASSLGTGAEAFF. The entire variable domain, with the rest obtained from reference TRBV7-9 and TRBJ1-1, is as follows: DTGVSQNPRHKITKRGQNVTFRCDPISEHNRLYWYRQTLGQGPEFLTYFQNEAQLEKSRLLSDRFSAERPKGSFSTLEIQRTEQGDSAMYLCASSLGTGAEAFFGQGTRLTVV.

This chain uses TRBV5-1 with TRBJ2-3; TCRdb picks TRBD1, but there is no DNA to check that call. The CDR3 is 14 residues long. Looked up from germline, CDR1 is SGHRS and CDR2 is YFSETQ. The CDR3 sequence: CASSLAQGADTQYF.

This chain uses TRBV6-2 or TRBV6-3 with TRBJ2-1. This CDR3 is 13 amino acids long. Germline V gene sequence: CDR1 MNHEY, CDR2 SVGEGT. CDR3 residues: CASWGSSYNEQFF.

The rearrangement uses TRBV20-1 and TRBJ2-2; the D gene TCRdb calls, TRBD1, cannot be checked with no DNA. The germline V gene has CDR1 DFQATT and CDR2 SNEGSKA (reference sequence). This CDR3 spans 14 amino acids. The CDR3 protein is CSATPGSATGELFF.

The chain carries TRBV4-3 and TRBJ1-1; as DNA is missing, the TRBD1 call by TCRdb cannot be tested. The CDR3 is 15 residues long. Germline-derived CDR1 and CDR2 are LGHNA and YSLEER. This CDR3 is CASSQASGMNTEAFF.

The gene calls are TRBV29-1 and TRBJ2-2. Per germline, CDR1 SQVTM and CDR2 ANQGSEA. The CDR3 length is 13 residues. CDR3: CSVVRENTGELFF.

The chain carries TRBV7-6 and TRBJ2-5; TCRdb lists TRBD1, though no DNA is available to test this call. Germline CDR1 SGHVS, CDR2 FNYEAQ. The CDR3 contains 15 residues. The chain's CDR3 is CASSLVAGEKETQYF.

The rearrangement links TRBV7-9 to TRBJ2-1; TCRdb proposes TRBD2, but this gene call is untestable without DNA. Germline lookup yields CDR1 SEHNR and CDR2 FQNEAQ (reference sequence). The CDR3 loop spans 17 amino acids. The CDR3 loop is CASSSGLAASSYNEQFF.

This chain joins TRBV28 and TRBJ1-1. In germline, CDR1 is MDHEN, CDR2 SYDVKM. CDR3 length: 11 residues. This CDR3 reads CASSPGSGAFF.

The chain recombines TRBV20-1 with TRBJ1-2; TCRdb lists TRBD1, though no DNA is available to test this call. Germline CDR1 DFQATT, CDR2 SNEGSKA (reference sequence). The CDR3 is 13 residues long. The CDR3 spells CSARETGSYGYTF.

CDR3 region: CASSFSVEQFF. The V gene is TRBV5-1, the J gene TRBJ2-1; TCRdb outputs TRBD2, but without DNA this stays unchecked. This CDR3 has 11 amino acids. From germline, CDR1 is SGHRS and CDR2 YFSETQ.